This record covers a single T cell receptor (beta chain). Its antigen is as yet unknown. An end of the junction differs from the germline gene, which may be a read error. The data were taken from a study of read filtering for tumor transcriptome and immune sequencing. The wider study: R-ISS stage counts were 8 or 9 for I, approximately 16 for II, roughly seven for III.

Bone marrow was sampled from every patient at the time of active disease. Germline CDR1 reads DFQATT; CDR2 reads SNEGSKA (reference sequence). This CDR3 comprises 14 residues. Regarding the study as a whole: Even smaller IR-seq throughput identified most shared clonotypes. Approximately 77% of IR-seq clonotypes had a single read, yet these held 3% to 4% of reads.

Molecular barcoded adaptors covering alpha/delta and beta/gamma chains were used on 400 to 450 ng RNA. MiXCR, applied by TCRdb to the reads, yields one record per CDR3 protein. The sample has around 58,000 distinct CDR3 sequences, roughly 14% seen once. Sequenced material: a population of CD138-negative cells sorted from bone marrow. The J gene is TRBJ2-3, the V gene TRBV20-1; 7 nucleotides line up with TRBD2. The receptor's source is a donor at least 40 years old with multiple myeloma. DNA for the CDR3: TGCAGTGCGGCCATTAGCGGGTTCACATATACGCAGTATTTT. Its translation: CSAAISGFTYTQYF.